This TCR beta chain was found in a study of early T cells in non-severe SARS-CoV-2 infection (TCRdb year 2021). As for the study more broadly: TCR sequencing used bulk RNA from unsorted whole blood, so alpha and beta chains could not be paired. Overall study results and their limits: VDJdb matching was skewed toward anti-spike CD8 responses and likely underestimated virus-specific expansions, missing private and CD4 specificities.

To note about this clonotype: There is no known antigen for this receptor. No much larger clone is present one base from it, and per-base qualities are unavailable.

The study was a case-control design nested within a healthcare worker cohort in London, UK, with weekly nasopharyngeal swab PCR tests and blood sampling. Between 23 and 31 March 2020, the week of the UK lockdown, healthcare workers were enrolled and then followed up weekly for as long as 16 weeks. The protocol used for the library was 5' RACE. The sequencer was a NextSeq 500. In the TCR library protocol, unique molecular identifiers were attached to individual cDNA molecules to correct for PCR bias and sequencing error. Both TCR alpha and beta chains were sequenced, and tight co-correlation was observed between alpha and beta sequence abundances in each sample. Turning to the authors' computational methods: V gene, J gene and CDR3 annotation of TCR sequences was performed with Decombinator V4. Expanded TCRs were defined as changing significantly between any two time points under a Poisson model with p below 0.0001. TCR abundances were normalised to the total number of TCRs sequenced per sample and expressed as counts per million. MAIT TCRs were defined by TRAV1-2 paired with TRAJ12, TRAJ20 or TRAJ33, and iNKT TCRs by TRAV10 paired with TRAJ18. VDJdb, accessed 1 November 2021, was searched for CMV, EBV and SARS-CoV-2 annotated TCRs, with TCRs annotated for multiple antigens excluded. TCRdb reworked the public reads: Q25 trimming with fastp, MiXCR clone assembly, productive beta chains retained. Each entry is one CDR3 protein sequence, shown with its most common DNA and genes. TCRdb, not the authors, supplied the V and J calls. The sample table holds tens of thousands of distinct CDR3 sequences, of which 12% were seen once. Jointly, the top ten make up approximately 1.7% of the sample.

V loses 3 bases of germline sequence and J loses 2 bases, and the interval between the two ends is 15 bases. Taken from cysteine to phenylalanine, the CDR3 has 16 residues. Left in the record is the CDR3 DNA by itself, 48 bases read in frame from the first base. Looking up the germline V gene (reference sequence) yields CDR1 WNHNN and CDR2 SYGVQD. The chain couples TRBV10-1 to TRBJ2-3, with the D segment identity uncertain. The sample comprised whole blood. This clonotype was sampled from an adult who was a healthcare worker with PCR-confirmed SARS-CoV-2 infection or an uninfected control (not recorded which). The DNA sequence reads TGCGCCAGCAGTGAAAGGCCGTCGTATCCCACAGATACGCAGTATTTT. This translates into CASSERPSYPTDTQYF.